This passage covers 20 T cell receptor beta chains from one sample sequenced in a study of T cells in Graves' hyperthyroidism and ophthalmopathy (dated by TCRdb to between 2018 and 2021). The library was prepared using multiplex PCR. TCRdb records Illumina HiSeq 2000 as the sequencer. TCR beta CDR3 regions were amplified from RNA transcripts. For the first round of RT-PCR on the TCR CDR3, the HTBI primer set was used together with the Qiagen OneStep RT-PCR kit. In TCRdb, the public reads were trimmed at Q25 with fastp and aligned with MiXCR, with productive beta chains retained. Every entry covers one CDR3 protein and lists the most common genes and DNA from its rows. This sample has approximately 510,000 distinct CDR3 sequences in its table, and 40% to 50% of those were observed once. Roughly 45% of the sample goes to the ten largest clones. Sequences were obtained from peripheral blood or thyroid tissue (not recorded which). Receptors were obtained from an adult woman with Graves' disease, either hyperthyroidism or ophthalmopathy (not recorded which).

In this sample, this clonotype turned up many times. The genes are TRBV6-9 and TRBJ2-5; D gene uncertain. CDR1 and CDR2 from the germline V gene are MNHGY and SVAAGI. The CDR3 totals 15 residues. Trimming stripped 2 bases from V and 5 bases from J, with 15 bases between. CDR3 bases: TGTGCCAGCAGTTATGCTCCTAAGGGCGGTGAGACCCAGTACTTC. The encoded protein is CASSYAPKGGETQYF.

The chain combines TRBV19 with TRBJ1-5; no clear D. CDR1 is LNHDA, CDR2 SQIVND, per germline (reference sequence). Trimming took off 10 bases at V and 3 bases at J, with 22 bases between the two ends. The CDR3 has 16 residues. CDR3 region: CATKPTPGTYNQPQHF. The CDR3 region has the DNA TGTGCCACCAAACCCACCCCAGGAACTTACAATCAGCCCCAGCATTTT.

This clonotype was counted many times. The chain combines TRBV19 with TRBJ1-1, with a weak D call TRBD1 (6 bases). The CDR3 length is 13 residues. Germline CDR1 and CDR2: LNHDA and SQIVND (reference sequence). Trimming took 6 bases from V and 0 from J, leaving 8 bases between them. In DNA, the CDR3 is TGTGCCAGTAGCGGACAGATGAACACTGAAGCTTTCTTT. Translating it yields CASSGQMNTEAFF.

This clonotype was recorded a few times. The chain carries TRBV20-1 and TRBJ2-7; maybe TRBD2 (5 bases). The ends were cut back, 5 bases at V and 2 bases at J, with 16 bases in the middle. Germline V gene data show CDR1 as DFQATT and CDR2 as SNEGSKA (reference sequence). The CDR3 runs to 14 residues. This chain's CDR3 is CSAALRAAAYEQYF. CDR3 DNA sequence: TGCAGTGCTGCCCTCCGAGCGGCCGCCTACGAGCAGTACTTC.

This clonotype has just a few counts. V usage is TRBV7-9 and J usage is TRBJ1-6; 7 bases align to TRBD1. This CDR3 has 13 residues. From germline, CDR1 is SEHNR and CDR2 FQNEAQ (reference sequence). The junction had 0 bases not matched to a gene; V was cut back by 3 bases and J by 7 bases. The CDR3: CASSLGQNSPLHF. CDR3 DNA sequence: TGTGCCAGCAGCTTGGGACAGAATTCACCCCTCCACTTT.

This clonotype was found many times. The chain carries TRBV20-1 and TRBJ2-5, with D tentatively TRBD1 (6 bases). The CDR3 extends over 15 amino acids. Trimming removed 5 bases at V and 2 bases at J, with 18 bases between. Germline CDR1 and CDR2: DFQATT and SNEGSKA (reference sequence). CDR3 nucleotides: TGCAGTGCTCACTCTCGGCAGGGGCGGCAAGAGACCCAGTACTTC. Its translation is CSAHSRQGRQETQYF.

The rearrangement links TRBV19 to TRBJ1-5; 8 bases match TRBD1. Germline CDR1 reads LNHDA; CDR2 reads SQIVND (reference sequence). J lost 2 bases, V lost 5 bases, and 5 bases had no gene match. This CDR3 has 15 amino acids. The CDR3 loop is CASSPRGRGNQPQHF. The CDR3 DNA follows: TGTGCCAGTAGTCCCAGGGGGCGAGGCAATCAGCCCCAGCATTTT.

CDR3 residues: CSASGLGGTEAFF. The CDR3 DNA reads TGCAGTGCTAGCGGTTTAGGGGGCACTGAAGCTTTCTTT. The genes are TRBV20-1 and TRBJ1-1, with a weak D call TRBD1 (6 bases). Germline lookup yields CDR1 DFQATT and CDR2 SNEGSKA (reference sequence). The CDR3 runs 13 residues. The V and J ends lost 3 bases and 4 bases respectively, with 12 bases between them.

V is TRBV11-2 and J is TRBJ1-2; D is undetermined. This CDR3 has 15 residues. Germline lookup yields CDR1 SGHAT and CDR2 FQNNGV. V was cut by 1 base and J by 2 bases, with 11 bases left in between. CDR3 loop: CASSLVRRANYGYTF. As DNA, the CDR3 is TGTGCCAGCAGCTTAGTCCGGCGGGCGAACTATGGCTACACCTTC.

The rearrangement joins TRBV10-3 to TRBJ1-1; D possibly corresponds to TRBD1 (6 bases). V was shortened by 10 bases and J by 6 bases, with 15 bases between the two germline ends. CDR3 length: 12 amino acids. CDR1 and CDR2 (germline): ENHRY, SYGVKD. The CDR3 sequence is CASSQRQAEAFF. CDR3 nucleotide sequence: TGTGCCAGCAGCCAGCGACAGGCTGAAGCTTTCTTT.

The chain combines TRBV7-9 with TRBJ2-7; tentative D call: TRBD2 (5 bases). Gene TRBJ2-1 matches the end of the DNA better, so the J call may be wrong. This CDR3 contains 13 residues. Germline assignment: CDR1 SEHNR and CDR2 FQNEAQ (reference sequence). The CDR3 bases are TGTGCCAGCAGCTCTGGACTTTACAATGAGCAGTTCTTC. Amino acid sequence: CASSSGLYNEQFF.

V and J are TRBV29-1 and TRBJ2-7, with 7 nucleotides matching TRBD1. The junction had 6 bases not matched to a gene; V was cut back by 8 bases and J by 2 bases. The CDR3 consists of 12 residues. The germline gives CDR1 SQVTM, CDR2 ANQGSEA. The CDR3 spells CSRGRGTYEQYF. Here the CDR3 DNA reads TGCAGCCGTGGCAGGGGGACCTACGAGCAGTACTTC.

The gene calls are TRBV2 and TRBJ1-2, with 7 bases fitting TRBD1. The J segment lost 2 bases and the V segment lost 5 bases, leaving 14 bases of the junction unmatched. This CDR3 spans 17 amino acids. Germline CDR1 SNHLY, CDR2 FYNNEI. Here the CDR3 reads CASSYSGRDSQNYGYTF. The CDR3 DNA follows: TGTGCCAGCAGTTACTCAGGAAGGGACAGTCAAAACTATGGCTACACCTTC.

This clonotype has just a few counts. The chain uses TRBV10-3 and TRBJ2-2, with 10 bases identical to TRBD2. J gave up 8 bases and V 6 bases, and 6 bases lay outside the gene matches. CDR1 and CDR2 (germline): ENHRY, SYGVKD. The CDR3 spans 14 residues. CDR3 coding DNA: TGTGCCATCAGAGCCGGGACTAGCGTAGGGGAGCTGTTTTTT. Translated, it gives CAIRAGTSVGELFF.

This clonotype occurred once. The genes are TRBV29-1 and TRBJ1-2; no firm D call. CDR1 and CDR2 (germline): SQVTM, ANQGSEA. CDR3 length: 13 amino acids. Trimming stripped 6 bases from V and 3 bases from J, with 14 bases between. The CDR3 here is CSVTADTYYGYTF. The CDR3 coding sequence is TGCAGCGTAACGGCAGATACCTACTATGGCTACACCTTC.

The sample holds one count of this clonotype. This chain joins TRBV6-1 and TRBJ1-5; 10 bases match TRBD1. The CDR3 extends over 14 amino acids. Germline values: CDR1 MNHNS, CDR2 SASEGT. J lost 6 bases, V lost 4 bases, and 3 bases had no gene match. Here the CDR3 reads CASSVTGGFQPQHF. Here the CDR3 DNA reads TGTGCCAGCAGTGTGACAGGGGGCTTTCAGCCCCAGCATTTT.

This clonotype was recorded many times. Sequence at one end of the junction differs from germline and may be a read error. The genes are TRBV5-1 and TRBJ2-5; D not certain. CDR3 size: 11 residues. Germline V gives CDR1 SGHRS, CDR2 YFSETQ. CDR3 sequence reads: CASSRQETQYF. CDR3 coding DNA: TGTGCCAGCAGCCGCCAAGAGACCCAGTACTTC.

The chain couples TRBV7-9 to TRBJ2-3; D perhaps matches TRBD2 (7 bases). The CDR3 contains 18 residues. V lost 5 bases, J lost 3 bases, and 24 bases lay in between. Germline V gives CDR1 SEHNR, CDR2 FQNEAQ (reference sequence). The CDR3 region has the DNA TGTGCCAGCAGCCCAGACCCCCAGGGGAGGGTAGGGACAGATACGCAGTATTTT. It codes for CASSPDPQGRVGTDTQYF. The full variable domain, with the rest looked up from reference TRBV7-9 and TRBJ2-3, is DTGVSQNPRHKITKRGQNVTFRCDPISEHNRLYWYRQTLGQGPEFLTYFQNEAQLEKSRLLSDRFSAERPKGSFSTLEIQRTEQGDSAMYLCASSPDPQGRVGTDTQYFGPGTRLTVL.

The rearrangement joins TRBV29-1 to TRBJ1-5, with 8 bases fitting TRBD1. V shed 4 bases and J 7 bases; nucleotides not matched to a gene: 9. From germline, CDR1 is SQVTM and CDR2 ANQGSEA. The CDR3 runs 14 residues. As DNA, the CDR3 is TGCAGCGTTGTTGTAACAGGGGGTGGCCAGCCCCAGCATTTT. The encoded protein is CSVVVTGGGQPQHF.

In this sample, this clonotype turned up many times. This chain connects TRBV6-2 or TRBV6-3 to TRBJ1-6, with D unclear. Deletions cut 3 bases from V and 7 bases from J, with 10 bases between. Looked up from germline, CDR1 is MNHEY and CDR2 is SVGEGT. This CDR3 region has 14 residues. DNA of the CDR3: TGTGCCAGCAGTTATGGGGTATCCAATTCACCCCTCCACTTT. Amino acids: CASSYGVSNSPLHF.